Presented here are 14 T cell receptor beta chains from one specimen sequenced in a study of shared clonotypes between healthy human individuals. The naive CD8 subset, CD45RO-negative cells positively selected for CCR7, excluded terminally differentiated effector memory CD45RA+ cells. Repertoires were generated with immunoSEQ multiplex PCR, while TCRdb's copy carries only in-frame clones and drops some. The profile covers some 740,000 clones, with 80% to 95% appearing a single time and nearly 25% taken by the ten largest. Specimen: naive CD8+ T cells sorted from blood. All receptors come from a man aged 25-40 years in good health.

About this clone: This sample includes further DNA sequences coding for the same CDR3. The chain couples TRBV6-1 to TRBJ2-7; D is perhaps TRBD1 or TRBD2 (6 bases each). Trimming took off 2 bases at V and 4 bases at J, with 9 bases between the two ends. Germline loops: CDR1 MNHNS, CDR2 SASEGT. The length of the CDR3 is 13 residues. DNA for the CDR3: TGTGCCAGCAGTGAAAGGGGGGTGTACGAGCAGTACTTC. Its protein product is CASSERGVYEQYF.

The chain recombines TRBV28 with TRBJ2-1, with 11 bases identical to TRBD2. V was pared by 8 bases and J by 4 bases, with 16 bases of the junction left unmatched. The CDR3 totals 18 residues. Germline V gene sequence: CDR1 MDHEN, CDR2 SYDVKM. The CDR3 sequence is CASRLTSGNLGVYNEQFF. DNA of the CDR3: TGTGCCAGCCGGTTGACTAGCGGGAACCTTGGGGTTTACAATGAGCAGTTCTTC.

The CDR3: CASSQKGLAADTQYF. The CDR3 DNA is TGTGCCAGCAGCCAGAAGGGACTAGCGGCAGATACGCAGTATTTT. The J gene is TRBJ2-3, the V gene TRBV14, with 11 bases that match TRBD2. The germline V gene has CDR1 SGHDN and CDR2 FVKESK. The CDR3 loop spans 15 amino acids. Germline trimming cut 3 bases from V and 4 bases from J; bases unmatched to any gene: 3.

The gene calls are TRBV7-2 and TRBJ2-7; D call uncertain. CDR1 and CDR2 from the germline V gene are SGHTA and FQGNSA. The V gene lost 2 bases and the J gene lost 2 bases, with 13 bases spanning the gap. The CDR3 spans 15 residues. The CDR3 nucleotides read TGTGCCAGCAGCTTACGCGTCGGCGAAACCTACGAGCAGTACTTC. This gives the protein CASSLRVGETYEQYF.

The gene calls are TRBV7-6 and TRBJ2-5, with D unclear. V lost 7 bases to trimming and J lost 4 bases, with 10 bases between them. The germline gives CDR1 SGHVS, CDR2 FNYEAQ. This CDR3 is built from 12 residues. CDR3 sequence reads: CASTWDGETQYF. In DNA, the CDR3 is TGTGCCAGCACTTGGGATGGAGAGACCCAGTACTTC. Together with reference TRBV7-6 and TRBJ2-5, the CDR3 gives the full variable domain: GAGVSQSPRYKVTKRGQDVALRCDPISGHVSLYWYRQALGQGPEFLTYFNYEAQQDKSGLPNDRFSAERPEGSISTLTIQRTEQRDSAMYRCASTWDGETQYFGPGTRLLVL.

This clone was detected only once. V is TRBV28 and J is TRBJ2-7; perhaps TRBD2 as D (6 bases). V was cut by 7 bases and J by 2 bases, with 9 bases left in between. The CDR3 is 12 amino acids. The germline CDR1 and CDR2 sequences are MDHEN and SYDVKM. In DNA, the CDR3 is TGTGCCAGCATGGAGGGAACCTACGAGCAGTACTTC. Its protein product is CASMEGTYEQYF.

In its sample, this clone was seen once. The chain uses TRBV7-9 and TRBJ1-1; D uncertain. Germline CDR1 and CDR2: SEHNR and FQNEAQ (reference sequence). Trimming stripped 4 bases from V and 1 base from J, with 10 bases between. This CDR3 contains 14 residues. CDR3 DNA sequence: TGTGCCAGCAGCTATATACAGCGGAACACTGAAGCTTTCTTT. It yields the protein CASSYIQRNTEAFF.

The CDR3: CASSFSPENTEAFF. CDR3 sequence (DNA): TGTGCCAGCAGTTTCTCGCCAGAGAACACTGAAGCTTTCTTT. This sequence joins TRBV28 and TRBJ1-1; D unresolved. Germline V gives CDR1 MDHEN, CDR2 SYDVKM. The CDR3 extends over 14 amino acids. V was shortened by 3 bases and J by 1 base, with 9 bases between the two germline ends.

The chain links TRBV19 to TRBJ2-1; D may be TRBD1 (6 bases). The CDR3 consists of 15 residues. Germline V CDR1 and CDR2: LNHDA, SQIVND (reference sequence). The germline V and J ends were trimmed by 7 bases and 6 bases, with 19 bases remaining between them. CDR3 region: CASTSDPDRFNEQFF. CDR3 coding DNA: TGTGCCAGTACCTCCGACCCAGACAGGTTCAATGAGCAGTTCTTC.

The J gene is TRBJ2-1, the V gene TRBV11-3; no clear D gene. V was pared by 4 bases and J by 7 bases, with 23 bases between. CDR3 length equals 17 residues. Germline lookup yields CDR1 SGHNT and CDR2 YENEEA. The CDR3 here is CASSYPLSSSWSNEQFF. CDR3 DNA sequence: TGTGCCAGCAGCTACCCCTTGTCCAGTAGCTGGTCAAATGAGCAGTTCTTC.

The chain joins TRBV6-5 to TRBJ2-7; 8 bases are shared with TRBD1. The CDR3 has 15 amino acids. V shed 7 bases, J shed 5 bases, and the junction held 13 bases outside the gene matches. Per germline, CDR1 MNHEY and CDR2 SVGAGI. The CDR3 here is CASKTGDIRKDEQYF. For the CDR3, the DNA is TGTGCCAGCAAGACAGGGGATATAAGAAAGGACGAGCAGTACTTC.

This clone was counted only a few times. This chain uses TRBV11-2 with TRBJ2-2; tentative D call: TRBD1 (5 bases). Germline loops: CDR1 SGHAT, CDR2 FQNNGV. Trimming removed 1 base at V and 2 bases at J, with 8 bases between. The CDR3 has 15 amino acids. CDR3 in DNA: TGTGCCAGCAGCTTAGGTTGGACAAACACCGGGGAGCTGTTTTTT. Its protein product is CASSLGWTNTGELFF.

The chain links TRBV27 to TRBJ2-7; 10 positions agree with TRBD2. The CDR3 totals 16 residues. V lost 2 bases, J lost 1 base, and 5 bases stayed unmatched. CDR1 is MNHEY, CDR2 SMNVEV, per germline (reference sequence). The CDR3 sequence is CASSLTGAGGSYEQYF. The CDR3 DNA reads TGTGCCAGCAGTTTAACTGGAGCGGGAGGGTCCTACGAGCAGTACTTC.

This chain links TRBV15 with TRBJ2-7; D might be TRBD1 (5 bases). The CDR3 totals 15 residues. Trimming took 1 base from V and 2 from J, leaving 12 bases between them. Germline CDR1 and CDR2: LNHNV and YYDKDF (reference sequence). The CDR3 sequence is CATSRVEDITYEQYF. CDR3 coding DNA: TGTGCCACCAGCAGAGTAGAGGACATAACCTACGAGCAGTACTTC.